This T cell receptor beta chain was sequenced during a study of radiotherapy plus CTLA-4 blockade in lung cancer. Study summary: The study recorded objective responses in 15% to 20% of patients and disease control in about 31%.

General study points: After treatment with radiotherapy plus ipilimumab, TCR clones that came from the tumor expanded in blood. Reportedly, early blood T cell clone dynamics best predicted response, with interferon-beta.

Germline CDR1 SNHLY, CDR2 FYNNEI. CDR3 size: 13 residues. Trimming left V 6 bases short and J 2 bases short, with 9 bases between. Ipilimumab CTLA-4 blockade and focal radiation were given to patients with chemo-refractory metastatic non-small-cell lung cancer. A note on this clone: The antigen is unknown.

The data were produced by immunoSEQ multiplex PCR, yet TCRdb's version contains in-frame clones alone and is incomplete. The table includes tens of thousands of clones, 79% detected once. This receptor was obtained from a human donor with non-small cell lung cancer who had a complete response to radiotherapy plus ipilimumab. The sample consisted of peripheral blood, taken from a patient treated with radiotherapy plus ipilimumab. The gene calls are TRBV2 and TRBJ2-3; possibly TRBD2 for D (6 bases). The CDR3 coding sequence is TGTGCCAGCAGGGAGGGAGTCACAGATACGCAGTATTTT. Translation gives CASREGVTDTQYF.